A single sample is the source of the 27 T cell receptor beta chains below, sequenced in a study of blood T cell repertoires in COVID-19. The method was immunoSEQ multiplex PCR; TCRdb's version includes in-frame clones alone and lacks a portion of them. The sample holds around 200,000 clones, approximately 89% seen once. Sequencing input: peripheral blood. These receptors all come from a man aged 40-49 years with active or convalescent COVID-19.

The chain uses TRBV19 and TRBJ2-5; tentatively, D is TRBD2 (6 bases). Trimming took 3 bases from V and 1 from J, leaving 12 bases between them. The CDR3 totals 15 residues. Germline lookup yields CDR1 LNHDA and CDR2 SQIVND (reference sequence). CDR3 sequence reads: CASSIGRGTQETQYF. The CDR3 DNA sequence: TGTGCCAGTAGTATTGGTCGGGGGACCCAAGAGACCCAGTACTTC.

This clone is a singleton in its sample. The chain couples TRBV6-2 or TRBV6-3 to TRBJ1-6; the match to TRBD1 covers 9 bases. CDR1 and CDR2 from the germline V gene are MNHEY and SVGEGT. With 2 bases clipped from V and 7 bases from J, the junction kept 0 bases outside the gene matches. The CDR3 sequence is 14 residues long. This CDR3 is CASSYDRGNSPLHF. CDR3 nucleotides: TGTGCCAGCAGTTACGACAGGGGGAATTCACCCCTCCACTTT.

The rearrangement uses TRBV28 and TRBJ1-1; no reliable D call. The CDR3 consists of 12 residues. Trimming removed 6 bases at V and 9 bases at J, with 14 bases between. Germline CDR1 and CDR2: MDHEN and SYDVKM. The CDR3 loop reads CASSSRHLQAFF. The DNA of the CDR3 is TGTGCCAGCAGCTCCCGACACCTACAAGCTTTCTTT.

The count of this clone is one. The rearrangement links TRBV3-1 (or the pseudogene TRBV3-2) to TRBJ2-1, with D possibly TRBD2 on 6 matching bases. Germline V gene sequence: CDR1 LGHDT, CDR2 YNNKEL (reference sequence). The CDR3 contains 12 residues. V was trimmed by 6 bases and J by 12 bases, leaving 15 bases between them. The CDR3 loop reads CASSRAGAMQFF. The CDR3 DNA reads TGTGCCAGCAGTCGAGCGGGTGCGATGCAGTTCTTC.

V usage is TRBV30 and J usage is TRBJ1-1; D remains unclear. The CDR3 has 14 amino acids. Germline V gene lookup returns CDR1 GTSNPN and CDR2 SVGIG (reference sequence). Trimming stripped 4 bases from V and 5 bases from J, with 17 bases between. DNA of the CDR3: TGTGCCTGGACCTTCAATTGGGTGAGGACTGAAGCTTTCTTT. It translates to CAWTFNWVRTEAFF.

CDR3 DNA: TGTGCCAGCAGCAACCGGGACAGGGCTGAGCAGTTCTTC. It specifies CASSNRDRAEQFF. V and J are TRBV11-3 and TRBJ2-1; TRBD1 aligns across 9 bases. Germline V lookup: CDR1 SGHNT, CDR2 YENEEA. After removal of 5 bases from V and 9 bases from J, the junction contained 5 bases not matched to a gene. The CDR3 has 13 amino acids.

The J gene is TRBJ1-6, the V gene TRBV6-5, with D perhaps matching TRBD1 (6 bases). The V end lost 2 bases, the J end lost 2 bases, and 7 bases lay between the germline ends. CDR1 MNHEY and CDR2 SVGAGI come from the germline V gene. The CDR3 extends over 15 amino acids. The CDR3: CASSYQGTYNSPLHF. The DNA for the CDR3 is TGTGCCAGCAGTTACCAGGGGACCTATAATTCACCCCTCCACTTT.

The chain combines TRBV19 with TRBJ2-1; D possibly corresponds to TRBD1 (5 bases). The germline gives CDR1 LNHDA, CDR2 SQIVND (reference sequence). This CDR3 region has 13 residues. V lost 5 bases to trimming and J lost 4 bases, with 9 bases between them. The CDR3 nucleotides are TGTGCCAGTAGTCTCTCAGGGTACAATGAGCAGTTCTTC. Protein: CASSLSGYNEQFF.

The chain carries TRBV2 and TRBJ2-1, with 12 bases aligning to TRBD2. CDR1 and CDR2 (germline): SNHLY, FYNNEI. V gave up 4 bases and J gave up 4 bases; unmatched junction bases: 5. CDR3 length: 16 residues. In DNA, the CDR3 is TGTGCCAGCAGTGGATGGACTAGCGGGGATTACAATGAGCAGTTCTTC. Protein product: CASSGWTSGDYNEQFF.

The V call is TRBV5-1, the J call TRBJ2-3; the match to TRBD2 covers 9 bases. The germline gives CDR1 SGHRS, CDR2 YFSETQ. J was trimmed by 0 bases and V by 0 bases; bases with no gene match: 8. This CDR3 contains 18 residues. The CDR3 DNA reads as TGCGCCAGCAGCTTGGGTTTTAGCGGGGGCGCAAGCACAGATACGCAGTATTTT. Its translation is CASSLGFSGGASTDTQYF.

The chain combines TRBV6-2 or TRBV6-3 with TRBJ1-1; no reliable D call. Germline V gives CDR1 MNHEY, CDR2 SVGEGT. This CDR3 spans 13 amino acids. V lost 2 bases, J lost 6 bases, and 10 bases lay in between. The chain's CDR3 is CASSYTRFAEAFF. The CDR3 bases are TGTGCCAGCAGTTACACCAGGTTCGCTGAAGCTTTCTTT.

DNA of the CDR3: TGTGCCAGCAGCGCTTCAGGGGGCATCTATGGCTACACCTTC. Translated: CASSASGGIYGYTF. The chain links TRBV13 to TRBJ1-2; 8 positions match TRBD1. There are 14 residues in the CDR3. V lost 5 bases, J lost 4 bases, and 6 bases stayed unmatched. Looked up from germline, CDR1 is PRHDT and CDR2 is FYEKMQ (reference sequence).

The chain is built from TRBV28 and TRBJ1-4, with 9 bases that match TRBD1. J gave up 6 bases and V 3 bases, and 11 bases lay outside the gene matches. The CDR3 is 17 residues long. Germline assignment: CDR1 MDHEN and CDR2 SYDVKM. The CDR3 loop is CASSFGTGLAGDEKLFF. The DNA for the CDR3 is TGTGCCAGCAGTTTTGGGACAGGGCTTGCCGGAGATGAAAAACTGTTTTTT.

Many counts were recorded for this clone. This rearrangement joins TRBV7-8 to TRBJ1-6; 10 bases align to TRBD1. With V trimmed by 5 bases and J by 5 bases, 3 bases remained unmatched. CDR1 and CDR2 from the germline V gene are SGHVS and FQNEAQ. This CDR3 spans 15 amino acids. The CDR3 bases are TGTGCCAGCAGCCCGGGGACAGGGGATAATTCACCCCTCCACTTT. Translation: CASSPGTGDNSPLHF.

V and J are TRBV15 and TRBJ2-5; 7 positions match TRBD1. Germline loops: CDR1 LNHNV, CDR2 YYDKDF (reference sequence). The CDR3 totals 15 residues. Trimming at V came to 3 bases and at J to 4 bases, leaving 8 bases not matched to a gene. Written as DNA, the CDR3 is TGTGCCACCAGCAGGCGACAGGGAGCGCGAGAGACCCAGTACTTC. Amino acid sequence: CATSRRQGARETQYF.

The chain employs TRBV24-1 and TRBJ1-5; TRBD1 matches at 8 bases. CDR3 length: 18 residues. J was trimmed by 0 bases and V by 5 bases; bases with no gene match: 11. Germline values: CDR1 KGHDR, CDR2 SFDVKD. DNA for the CDR3: TGTGCCACCAGTGCTTTATCAGGGACAGGCCATAGCAATCAGCCCCAGCATTTT. This encodes CATSALSGTGHSNQPQHF.

The chain combines TRBV12-3 or TRBV12-4 with TRBJ1-5; D unclear. Deletions cut 4 bases from V and 2 bases from J, with 6 bases between. The CDR3 totals 13 residues. The CDR3 coding sequence is TGTGCCAGCAGTTCGAGGGGCAATCAGCCCCAGCATTTT. Its translation is CASSSRGNQPQHF.

The rearrangement links TRBV5-5 to TRBJ2-7, with D perhaps matching TRBD2 (5 bases). CDR1 SGHKS and CDR2 YYEKEE come from the germline V gene (reference sequence). The CDR3 length is 15 residues. Trimming removed 4 bases at V and 4 bases at J, with 18 bases between. CDR3 in amino acids: CASSKEVGLEYEQYF. CDR3 nucleotides: TGTGCCAGCAGCAAGGAGGTAGGCCTGGAGTACGAGCAGTACTTC.

The genes are TRBV19 and TRBJ2-7; D is perhaps TRBD1 (6 bases). The V and J ends lost 7 bases and 2 bases respectively, with 18 bases between them. CDR1 and CDR2 (germline): LNHDA, SQIVND (reference sequence). This CDR3 spans 15 amino acids. The CDR3 DNA reads as TGTGCCAGTACCGTGACCCCAGGGGCGACCTACGAGCAGTACTTC. Translating gives CASTVTPGATYEQYF.

This CDR3 reads CASTELGHSPLHF. For the CDR3, the DNA is TGTGCCAGCACTGAACTGGGGCATTCACCCCTCCACTTT. The chain is built from TRBV28 and TRBJ1-6; D perhaps matches TRBD1 (5 bases). CDR3 length equals 13 residues. V lost 7 bases and J 8 bases, leaving 12 bases between the germline ends. The germline V gene encodes CDR1 MDHEN and CDR2 SYDVKM.

This clone has only a few counts. This chain joins TRBV5-1 and TRBJ1-6, with a possible D match to TRBD1 (6 bases). The CDR3 is 17 residues long. Trimming took off 3 bases at V and 7 bases at J, with 20 bases between the two ends. Germline V CDR1 and CDR2: SGHRS, YFSETQ. The CDR3 loop is CASSSTGGADWNSPLHF. As DNA, the CDR3 is TGCGCCAGCAGCTCTACGGGGGGCGCTGATTGGAATTCACCCCTCCACTTT.

The chain links TRBV5-1 to TRBJ1-1; 11 bases are a match to TRBD1. V dropped 4 bases and J dropped 4; count of bases not matched to a gene: 3. CDR3 length equals 14 residues. Germline CDR1 and CDR2: SGHRS and YFSETQ. CDR3 coding DNA: TGCGCCAGCAGCAGGACAGGGGGCTCCACTGAAGCTTTCTTT. The encoded protein is CASSRTGGSTEAFF.

This sequence joins TRBV29-1 and TRBJ1-1; D is perhaps TRBD1 (6 bases). Germline loops: CDR1 SQVTM, CDR2 ANQGSEA. The CDR3 is 12 amino acids. V lost 4 bases and J lost 10, with 16 bases in between. This chain's CDR3 is CSVVGQPRGAFF. DNA of the CDR3: TGCAGCGTTGTCGGTCAGCCCAGGGGAGCTTTCTTT.

The rearrangement uses TRBV6-5 and TRBJ1-2, with TRBD1 matching 7 bases. CDR1 is MNHEY, CDR2 SVGAGI, per germline. The V segment lost 2 bases and the J segment 7 bases; nucleotides outside the gene matches: 7. The CDR3 is made up of 14 amino acids. CDR3 nucleotides: TGTGCCAGCAGTTACGGCCACAGGGGCTCTGGCTACACCTTC. Protein sequence: CASSYGHRGSGYTF.

This chain links TRBV5-4 with TRBJ2-2, with 9 bases fitting TRBD1. CDR3 length equals 16 residues. From germline, CDR1 is SGHNT and CDR2 YYREEE (reference sequence). V trimming: 4 bases; J trimming: 2 bases; junction bases outside the gene matches: 6. The CDR3 DNA reads TGTGCCAGCAGCCCCGGGACAGGGCTTAACACCGGGGAGCTGTTTTTT. Translated, it gives CASSPGTGLNTGELFF.

The chain carries TRBV19 and TRBJ1-5; weak D call: TRBD1 (6 bases). V was trimmed by 7 bases and J by 9 bases, leaving 16 bases between them. The CDR3 contains 13 residues. CDR1 and CDR2 (germline): LNHDA, SQIVND (reference sequence). CDR3 bases: TGTGCCAGTAAGGGGGGGACTTCGTGGCCCCAGCATTTT. Its protein product is CASKGGTSWPQHF.

V usage is TRBV24-1 and J usage is TRBJ1-5; perhaps TRBD1 as D (5 bases). Germline V gives CDR1 KGHDR, CDR2 SFDVKD. Trimming left V 2 bases short and J 4 bases short, with 11 bases between. This CDR3 has 15 amino acids. CDR3 in DNA: TGTGCCACCAGTGATTCGCGCGGGGGAAATCAGCCCCAGCATTTT. Its translation is CATSDSRGGNQPQHF.